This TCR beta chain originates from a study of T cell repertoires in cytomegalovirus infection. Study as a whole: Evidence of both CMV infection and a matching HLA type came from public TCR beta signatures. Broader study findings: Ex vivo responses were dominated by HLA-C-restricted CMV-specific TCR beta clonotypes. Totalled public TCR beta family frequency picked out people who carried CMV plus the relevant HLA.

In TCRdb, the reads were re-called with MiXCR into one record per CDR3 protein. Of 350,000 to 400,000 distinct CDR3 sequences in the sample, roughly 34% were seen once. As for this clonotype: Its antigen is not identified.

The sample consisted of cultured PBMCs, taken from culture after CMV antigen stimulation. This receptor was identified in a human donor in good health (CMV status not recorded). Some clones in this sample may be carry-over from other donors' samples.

The CDR3 reads CATSMGTSGRTDTQYF. CDR3 coding DNA: TGTGCCACCAGCATGGGGACTAGCGGGAGGACAGATACGCAGTATTTT. The chain carries TRBV15 and TRBJ2-3; TRBD2 matches at 15 bases. V dropped 4 bases and J dropped 3; count of bases not matched to a gene: 2. The germline V gene has CDR1 LNHNV and CDR2 YYDKDF (reference sequence). This CDR3 has 16 residues.